This T cell receptor beta chain originates from a study of identical twins. Findings of the study overall: Fewer insertions were carried by abundant cord blood beta clonotypes, but none was seen in memory repertoires. Zero-insertion findings could be partly confounded by invariant cells (MAIT and iNKT cells).

TCRdb re-called the 5' RACE reads with MiXCR, one entry per CDR3 protein. The top ten clones hold approximately 3.2% of a sample with some 560,000 distinct CDR3 sequences, nearly 10% of them seen once. Germline V gene sequence: CDR1 MNHEY, CDR2 SVGEGT. This CDR3 is built from 13 residues. V gave up 6 bases and J gave up 2 bases; unmatched junction bases: 3. This clonotype was found a few times. The antigen is undetermined. This same sample was also taken into another study, of yellow fever vaccine responses in identical twins.

This sequence was found in a woman under 30 in good health. The source material was PBMCs. The chain couples TRBV6-2 or TRBV6-3 to TRBJ2-7; 8 nucleotides align to TRBD1. The CDR3 sequence: CASRWTGPYEQYF. The CDR3 DNA is TGTGCCAGCAGGTGGACAGGGCCCTACGAGCAGTACTTC.